The sample holds many counts of the clone carrying this TCR beta chain. Its target is unknown. This sample was included in a study of Graves' ophthalmopathy and Graves' hyperthyroidism. On the study more broadly: Hyperthyroidism was considered stable when no ophthalmopathy appeared within 18 months of follow-up. Study-level points and caveats: A roughly 83% specificity and 85% to 90% sensitivity were achieved by a 13-signature model that separated ophthalmopathy from stable hyperthyroidism.

Using RNA transcripts, the TCR beta CDR3 regions were amplified. Following a first-round RT-PCR that used HTBI primers, a second-round multiplex PCR was carried out. TCRdb redid the calling of the multiplex PCR reads with MiXCR, one entry per CDR3 protein. The table has about 1.1 million distinct CDR3 sequences, less than 45% seen once. The CDR3 runs 14 residues. V was trimmed by 5 bases and J by 2 bases, leaving 10 bases between them. From germline, CDR1 is SGHTA and CDR2 FQGNSA. Diagnosis relied on clinical symptoms, serum thyroxine, TRAb, thyroid ultrasound and orbital computed tomography. This sequence originates from an adult man with Graves' hyperthyroidism. The source material was peripheral blood or thyroid tissue (not recorded which). The chain is built from TRBV7-2 and TRBJ1-5; D is undetermined. CDR3 bases: TGTGCCAGCAGCGGTTCGGGCGGCAATCAGCCCCAGCATTTT. Protein: CASSGSGGNQPQHF.